Below, 25 T cell receptor beta chains from the same sample are listed, as sequenced in a study of blood T cell repertoires in COVID-19. TCRdb's table, derived via immunoSEQ multiplex PCR, lists solely in-frame clones and lacks some. The data hold a few hundred thousand clones, with 87% observed a single time. Sequenced input: peripheral blood. Receptor source: a woman aged 50 to 60 who had recovered from COVID-19.

The chain uses TRBV28 and TRBJ2-2, with a possible D match to TRBD2 (5 bases). CDR3 size: 16 residues. Germline V lookup: CDR1 MDHEN, CDR2 SYDVKM. Trimming pared 3 bases from V and 2 bases from J, leaving 13 bases between. DNA for the CDR3: TGTGCCAGCAGTTTGTTCCGAGCGGCCAACACCGGGGAGCTGTTTTTT. This translates into CASSLFRAANTGELFF.

The gene calls are TRBV20-1 and TRBJ2-5, with D possibly matching TRBD2 (5 bases). V lost 3 bases, J lost 5 bases, and 13 bases lay in between. Germline CDR1 is DFQATT and CDR2 is SNEGSKA (reference sequence). The CDR3 extends over 13 amino acids. As DNA, the CDR3 is TGCAGTGCTAGTAGTCACCAGCGGGAGACCCAGTACTTC. Its protein is CSASSHQRETQYF.

This clone was picked up many times. V gene TRBV7-9 combines with J gene TRBJ2-1; TRBD1 matches at 9 bases. V lost 5 bases to trimming and J lost 7 bases; unmatched junction nucleotides: 12. The CDR3 runs to 16 residues. The V gene's germline CDR1 is SEHNR and CDR2 FQNEAQ (reference sequence). Here the CDR3 reads CASSQEYRTGVNEQFF. The CDR3 region has the DNA TGTGCCAGCAGCCAGGAATACAGGACAGGGGTAAATGAGCAGTTCTTC.

The CDR3 coding sequence is TGCGCCAGCAGCCGGGCTAGCGGGAGGCCCACAGATACGCAGTATTTT. It encodes CASSRASGRPTDTQYF. V and J are TRBV5-1 and TRBJ2-3; 11 nucleotides agree with TRBD2. Germline assignment: CDR1 SGHRS and CDR2 YFSETQ. The trim removed 4 bases at V and 2 bases at J, leaving 6 bases unmatched. This CDR3 is 16 amino acids long.

The chain has TRBV28 and TRBJ1-1; D is undetermined. Germline V CDR1 and CDR2: MDHEN, SYDVKM. V was shortened by 4 bases and J by 11 bases, with 11 bases between the two germline ends. The CDR3 is 11 amino acids. The DNA of the CDR3 is TGTGCCAGCAGTTCCGGGGATCGCGCTTTCTTT. Its protein product is CASSSGDRAFF.

The chain joins TRBV7-2 to TRBJ2-3, with 13 bases lining up with TRBD2. CDR3 size: 16 residues. Trimming cost V 4 bases and J 4 bases; bases outside gene matches: 5. The germline gives CDR1 SGHTA, CDR2 FQGNSA. The CDR3: CASSSGLAGVADTQYF. DNA of the CDR3: TGTGCCAGCAGCTCCGGACTAGCGGGAGTAGCAGATACGCAGTATTTT.

The chain employs TRBV5-1 and TRBJ2-1; TRBD2 matches at 7 bases. The ends lost 3 bases at V and 7 bases at J; junction bases unmatched: 10. Germline CDR1 reads SGHRS; CDR2 reads YFSETQ. This CDR3 is 15 amino acids long. The CDR3 region has the DNA TGCGCCAGCAGCTACCGTAGCGGGCCGGGAAATGAGCAGTTCTTC. Its protein is CASSYRSGPGNEQFF.

The chain couples TRBV7-9 to TRBJ2-1; no definite D call. The germline V gene encodes CDR1 SEHNR and CDR2 FQNEAQ (reference sequence). Trimming cost V 4 bases and J 6 bases, with 13 bases left between them. The length of the CDR3 is 14 residues. CDR3 nucleotide sequence: TGTGCCAGCAGCTCCCCCCCGGTTGTCAATGAGCAGTTCTTC. This codes for CASSSPPVVNEQFF. Full variable domain (missing parts from reference TRBV7-9 and TRBJ2-1): DTGVSQNPRHKITKRGQNVTFRCDPISEHNRLYWYRQTLGQGPEFLTYFQNEAQLEKSRLLSDRFSAERPKGSFSTLEIQRTEQGDSAMYLCASSSPPVVNEQFFGPGTRLTVL.

This chain links TRBV7-2 with TRBJ2-5; TRBD2 is a possible D gene (7 bases). The CDR3 sequence is 15 residues long. Germline V gives CDR1 SGHTA, CDR2 FQGNSA. V was trimmed by 1 base and J by 5 bases, leaving 14 bases between them. The CDR3 reads CASSLGGGGFETQYF. The CDR3 DNA is TGTGCCAGCAGCTTAGGAGGGGGGGGCTTTGAGACCCAGTACTTC.

CDR3 sequence: CASSPSSGGGNEQFF. CDR3 DNA: TGTGCCAGCAGCCCCTCTAGCGGGGGTGGCAATGAGCAGTTCTTC. V and J are TRBV7-7 and TRBJ2-1; 10 bases are shared with TRBD2. The germline gives CDR1 SSHAT, CDR2 FNYEAQ (reference sequence). This CDR3 region has 15 residues. Losses at the gene ends were 5 bases for V and 6 bases for J; bases not matched to a gene: 7.

The chain links TRBV28 to TRBJ2-1, with 7 bases identical to TRBD2. Germline values: CDR1 MDHEN, CDR2 SYDVKM. V lost 5 bases, J lost 6 bases, and 7 bases stayed unmatched. The CDR3 spans 14 residues. CDR3 in DNA: TGTGCCAGCAGTCCCCCCGGGGGGTTCAATGAGCAGTTCTTC. Protein product: CASSPPGGFNEQFF.

This chain joins TRBV19 and TRBJ2-5, with D unresolved. The CDR3 loop spans 13 amino acids. With 6 bases removed from V and 2 bases from J, the gap between germline ends came to 10 bases. Germline V gene data show CDR1 as LNHDA and CDR2 as SQIVND (reference sequence). CDR3 residues: CASSIRLQETQYF. CDR3 nucleotide sequence: TGTGCCAGTAGCATCAGGTTACAAGAGACCCAGTACTTC.

The chain recombines TRBV6-2 or TRBV6-3 with TRBJ2-1; 8 bases agree with TRBD2. Germline lookup yields CDR1 MNHEY and CDR2 SVGEGT. This CDR3 spans 14 amino acids. The J segment lost 0 bases and the V segment lost 5 bases, leaving 0 bases of the junction unmatched. CDR3 bases: TGTGCCAGCAGTCGGGGGGGCTCCTACAATGAGCAGTTCTTC. This translates into CASSRGGSYNEQFF.

Details on this clone: Other DNA sequences in the sample encode the same CDR3. The V call is TRBV11-3, the J call TRBJ2-3, with 8 bases identical to TRBD2. This CDR3 spans 16 amino acids. CDR1 and CDR2 (germline): SGHNT, YENEEA. The ends lost 5 bases at V and 1 base at J; junction bases unmatched: 8. The CDR3 region has the DNA TGTGCCAGCAGCCCAGGCACTAGCGGCCGCACAGATACGCAGTATTTT. It is translated as CASSPGTSGRTDTQYF. Full variable domain (remainder filled in from reference TRBV11-3 and TRBJ2-3): EAGVVQSPRYKIIEKKQPVAFWCNPISGHNTLYWYLQNLGQGPELLIRYENEEAVDDSQLPKDRFSAERLKGVDSTLKIQPAELGDSAVYLCASSPGTSGRTDTQYFGPGTRLTVL.

The chain uses TRBV7-9 and TRBJ1-4, with a weak D call TRBD1 (5 bases). CDR1 is SEHNR and CDR2 is FQNEAQ in the germline V gene (reference sequence). V lost 5 bases and J lost 8, with 18 bases in between. The CDR3 covers 15 residues. For the CDR3, the DNA is TGTGCCAGCAGCCCCCGGGGAGGGGAGGAGGAAAAACTGTTTTTT. Translated: CASSPRGGEEEKLFF. Using reference TRBV7-9 and TRBJ1-4 for the parts outside the CDR3, the full variable domain is DTGVSQNPRHKITKRGQNVTFRCDPISEHNRLYWYRQTLGQGPEFLTYFQNEAQLEKSRLLSDRFSAERPKGSFSTLEIQRTEQGDSAMYLCASSPRGGEEEKLFFGSGTQLSVL.

The chain carries TRBV10-3 and TRBJ2-7, with a possible D match to TRBD2 (6 bases). Germline-derived CDR1 and CDR2 are ENHRY and SYGVKD. The CDR3 has 13 amino acids. V gave up 4 bases and J gave up 4 bases, with 11 bases separating them. CDR3 protein: CAISAGVSYEQYF. The DNA for the CDR3 is TGTGCCATCAGTGCGGGGGTTTCATACGAGCAGTACTTC.

This rearrangement joins TRBV7-3 to TRBJ2-1, with 9 bases that match TRBD1. Losses at the gene ends were 4 bases for V and 7 bases for J; bases not matched to a gene: 8. CDR1 is SGHTA, CDR2 FQGTGA, per germline. This CDR3 is built from 15 residues. CDR3 sequence reads: CASSYGQGTGNEQFF. The CDR3 nucleotides read TGTGCCAGCAGCTACGGACAGGGGACCGGTAATGAGCAGTTCTTC.

The chain has TRBV25-1 and TRBJ2-3; 13 nucleotides line up with TRBD2. Per the germline V gene, CDR1 is MGHDK and CDR2 is SYGVNS. The CDR3 has 14 amino acids. J gave up 2 bases and V 9 bases, and 2 bases lay outside the gene matches. The DNA of the CDR3 is TGTGCCAGTGGACTAGCGGGAGCCACAGATACGCAGTATTTT. Translated, it gives CASGLAGATDTQYF.

The chain has TRBV29-1 and TRBJ1-1; 8 bases align to TRBD1. V shed 7 bases and J 5 bases; nucleotides not matched to a gene: 9. Germline V gene sequence: CDR1 SQVTM, CDR2 ANQGSEA. The CDR3 runs to 13 residues. The CDR3 bases are TGCAGCGGACAGACAGGGGAAGTAACTGAAGCTTTCTTT. Protein product: CSGQTGEVTEAFF.

The chain carries TRBV6-6 and TRBJ1-1; 7 nucleotides agree with TRBD1. Germline CDR1 MNHNY, CDR2 SVGAGI (reference sequence). J lost 0 bases, V lost 4 bases, and 8 bases had no gene match. The CDR3 has 16 residues. The CDR3 DNA sequence: TGTGCCAGCAGTTCCCCGCAGACAGGGTTGAACACTGAAGCTTTCTTT. This gives the protein CASSSPQTGLNTEAFF.

The chain links TRBV27 to TRBJ1-2, with 12 bases matching TRBD1. Germline CDR1 and CDR2: MNHEY and SMNVEV (reference sequence). The CDR3 contains 16 residues. The V gene end was trimmed by 3 bases and the J gene end by 6 bases; junction bases not matched to a gene: 8. This CDR3 is CASSFVGTGGRNGYTF. DNA of the CDR3: TGTGCCAGCAGTTTCGTGGGGACAGGGGGCAGGAATGGCTACACCTTC.

The V call is TRBV5-1, the J call TRBJ2-6; D not resolved. The V end was cut by 4 bases, the J end by 0 bases, with 5 bases between. Germline V lookup: CDR1 SGHRS, CDR2 YFSETQ. This CDR3 region has 14 residues. This chain's CDR3 is CASSQFSGANVLTF. CDR3 sequence (DNA): TGCGCCAGCAGCCAATTCTCTGGGGCCAACGTCCTGACTTTC.

This chain links TRBV28 with TRBJ2-5; maybe TRBD2 (5 bases). With 6 bases removed from V and 4 bases from J, the gap between germline ends came to 18 bases. The CDR3 is made up of 15 amino acids. Looked up from germline, CDR1 is MDHEN and CDR2 is SYDVKM. CDR3 nucleotides: TGTGCCAGCAGCAACCGGCCGGGGTTAAGAGAGACCCAGTACTTC. This encodes CASSNRPGLRETQYF.

This clone was picked up a small number of times. The chain combines TRBV2 with TRBJ1-1; the D is unclear. The V and J ends lost 8 bases and 4 bases respectively, with 14 bases between them. The germline V gene encodes CDR1 SNHLY and CDR2 FYNNEI. The CDR3 loop spans 13 amino acids. The CDR3 sequence is CASEETSGTEAFF. CDR3 DNA: TGTGCCAGCGAGGAAACCTCGGGCACTGAAGCTTTCTTT.

This sequence joins TRBV4-3 and TRBJ1-4; D gene uncertain. The CDR3 loop spans 15 amino acids. Germline V lookup: CDR1 LGHNA, CDR2 YSLEER. V was clipped by 0 bases and J by 5 bases, with 10 bases between them. The CDR3 nucleotides read TGCGCCAGCAGCCAAGATTGGCGGGGAAATGAAAAACTGTTTTTT. Residues: CASSQDWRGNEKLFF.